The source of this T cell receptor (beta chain) is a study of blood T cell repertoires in COVID-19. About the study: The study drew acute and convalescent COVID-19 samples from the United States, Italy and Spain.

Generated by immunoSEQ multiplex PCR, the TCRdb table keeps only in-frame clones and is missing some. The table lists a few hundred thousand clones, roughly 88% of them singletons. Participants spanned ages about 18 to 90 years and resided in about two dozen US areas. Cohorts were assigned according to the clinical history that participants reported. After removal of 3 bases from V and 4 bases from J, the junction contained 7 bases not matched to a gene. The CDR3 length is 16 residues. Germline CDR1 reads KGHSH; CDR2 reads LQKENI. This chain links TRBV18 with TRBJ1-3; 9 nucleotides match TRBD1. Sample: PBMCs or T cells enriched from blood (not recorded which). This TCR derives from a woman aged 40 to 50 with acute COVID-19. CDR3 protein: CASSPSGTGLGNTIYF. CDR3 bases: TGTGCCAGCTCACCCTCCGGGACAGGGCTAGGAAACACCATATATTTT.